A selection of T cell receptor beta chains follows, all from one sample in a study of blood T cell repertoires in COVID-19. Method: immunoSEQ multiplex PCR; TCRdb's copy keeps in-frame clones and lacks some. The sample has 200,000 to 300,000 clones, approximately 90% seen once; the top ten hold roughly 3.3%. The sample comprised peripheral blood. These TCRs come from a woman between 35 and 50 years old with acute or convalescent COVID-19. Each CDR3 is given with its conserved first and last residue. The D gene is left open where the match is weak. The listing skips clone size in some rows; elsewhere it reads once, few, many or a size class.

clone size: once
J gene: TRBJ1-2
D gene: .
V gene: TRBV3-1/TRBV3-2
CDR3 protein: CASSQDGGVGYTF
CDR3 DNA: TGTGCCAGCAGCCAAGACGGGGGGGTCGGCTACACCTTC

clone size: .
J gene: TRBJ1-5
D gene: .
V gene: TRBV5-6
CDR3 protein: CASSVYSNQPQHF
CDR3 DNA: TGTGCCAGCAGCGTGTATAGCAATCAGCCCCAGCATTTT

clone size: .
J gene: TRBJ2-1
D gene: TRBD2
V gene: TRBV3-1/TRBV3-2
CDR3 protein: CASSQAAGGSEQFF
CDR3 DNA: TGTGCCAGCAGCCAAGCTGCGGGGGGGAGTGAGCAGTTCTTC

clone size: .
J gene: TRBJ1-2
D gene: .
V gene: TRBV6-4
CDR3 protein: CASSDSEEEAKRYF
CDR3 DNA: TGTGCCAGCAGTGACTCTGAAGAGGAAGCGAAGCGATACTTC

clone size: .
J gene: TRBJ2-5
D gene: TRBD1
V gene: TRBV28
CDR3 protein: CASSFYGQGETQYF
CDR3 DNA: TGTGCCAGCAGTTTTTACGGACAGGGAGAGACCCAGTACTTC

clone size: .
J gene: TRBJ2-5
D gene: .
V gene: TRBV24-1
CDR3 protein: CATSDSVTQYF
CDR3 DNA: TGTGCCACCAGTGATTCGGTGACCCAGTACTTC

clone size: .
J gene: TRBJ1-5
D gene: .
V gene: TRBV2
CDR3 protein: CASSEAVQGGQPQHF
CDR3 DNA: TGTGCCAGCAGTGAAGCAGTACAGGGCGGGCAGCCCCAGCATTTT

clone size: .
J gene: TRBJ2-1
D gene: TRBD2
V gene: TRBV14
CDR3 protein: CASSPTSGGFSYNEQFF
CDR3 DNA: TGTGCCAGCAGCCCGACTAGCGGGGGGTTTTCCTACAATGAGCAGTTCTTC

clone size: .
J gene: TRBJ1-5
D gene: .
V gene: TRBV2
CDR3 protein: CASSDGGASNQPQHF
CDR3 DNA: TGTGCCAGCAGTGATGGGGGGGCTAGCAATCAGCCCCAGCATTTT

clone size: .
J gene: TRBJ2-1
D gene: .
V gene: TRBV12-5
CDR3 protein: CASGLPGAGALQVNEQFF
CDR3 DNA: TGTGCTAGTGGTTTGCCCGGGGCAGGGGCCCTACAAGTCAATGAGCAGTTCTTC

clone size: .
J gene: TRBJ1-2
D gene: .
V gene: TRBV18
CDR3 protein: CASSPREGDYGYTF
CDR3 DNA: TGTGCCAGCTCACCTCGTGAAGGGGACTATGGCTACACCTTC

clone size: once
J gene: TRBJ1-2
D gene: .
V gene: TRBV5-4
CDR3 protein: CASSFEVGGYTF
CDR3 DNA: TGTGCCAGCAGCTTTGAGGTTGGGGGCTACACCTTC

clone size: .
J gene: TRBJ2-3
D gene: TRBD2
V gene: TRBV10-1
CDR3 protein: CASSRGGTNTDTQYF
CDR3 DNA: TGCGCCAGCAGTCGCGGGGGGACCAACACAGATACGCAGTATTTT

clone size: .
J gene: TRBJ2-5
D gene: .
V gene: TRBV25-1
CDR3 protein: CASSSVQGLEETQYF
CDR3 DNA: TGTGCCAGCAGCAGCGTACAGGGTTTGGAAGAGACCCAGTACTTC

clone size: .
J gene: TRBJ1-1
D gene: .
V gene: TRBV2
CDR3 protein: CASSRQMNTEAFF
CDR3 DNA: TGTGCCAGCAGCAGACAGATGAACACTGAAGCTTTCTTT

clone size: .
J gene: TRBJ1-2
D gene: .
V gene: TRBV4-1
CDR3 protein: CASSQEPHGAYGYTF
CDR3 DNA: TGCGCCAGCAGCCAAGAACCCCACGGAGCCTATGGCTACACCTTC

clone size: once
J gene: TRBJ1-2
D gene: .
V gene: TRBV5-4
CDR3 protein: CASSGTVYGYTF
CDR3 DNA: TGTGCCAGCAGCGGCACAGTCTATGGCTACACCTTC

clone size: .
J gene: TRBJ2-3
D gene: TRBD1
V gene: TRBV3-1/TRBV3-2
CDR3 protein: CASSQGQGGYTQYF
CDR3 DNA: TGTGCCAGCAGCCAGGGACAGGGCGGGTATACGCAGTATTTT

clone size: .
J gene: TRBJ1-1
D gene: .
V gene: TRBV20-1
CDR3 protein: CSASWDTGNAFF
CDR3 DNA: TGCAGTGCTAGTTGGGATACAGGGAACGCTTTCTTT

clone size: .
J gene: TRBJ2-3
D gene: TRBD1
V gene: TRBV20-1
CDR3 protein: CSASELSRTGSTDTQYF
CDR3 DNA: TGCAGTGCTAGTGAACTCTCTCGGACAGGGAGCACAGATACGCAGTATTTT

clone size: .
J gene: TRBJ1-6
D gene: TRBD1
V gene: TRBV2
CDR3 protein: CASSNRGSYSPLHF
CDR3 DNA: TGTGCCAGCAGTAACAGGGGTAGTTATTCACCCCTCCACTTT

clone size: .
J gene: TRBJ1-6
D gene: .
V gene: TRBV27
CDR3 protein: CASSPPGQIYSPLHF
CDR3 DNA: TGTGCCAGCAGTCCGCCGGGACAAATATATTCACCCCTCCACTTT

clone size: .
J gene: TRBJ2-1
D gene: .
V gene: TRBV14
CDR3 protein: CASSQALTGEQFF
CDR3 DNA: TGTGCCAGCAGCCAAGCGCTAACGGGTGAGCAGTTCTTC

clone size: .
J gene: TRBJ2-4
D gene: TRBD2
V gene: TRBV5-1
CDR3 protein: CASSLEGAGGWDIQYF
CDR3 DNA: TGCGCCAGCAGCTTGGAGGGAGCGGGGGGATGGGACATTCAGTACTTC

clone size: .
J gene: TRBJ1-6
D gene: TRBD1
V gene: TRBV6-6
CDR3 protein: CASSFTGAESPLHF
CDR3 DNA: TGTGCCAGCAGTTTTACAGGGGCGGAATCACCCCTCCACTTT

clone size: .
J gene: TRBJ1-1
D gene: .
V gene: TRBV5-1
CDR3 protein: CASSLETGNTEAFF
CDR3 DNA: TGCGCCAGCAGCTTAGAAACAGGAAACACTGAAGCTTTCTTT

clone size: .
J gene: TRBJ1-2
D gene: TRBD1
V gene: TRBV24-1
CDR3 protein: CATSGWDRGINGYTF
CDR3 DNA: TGTGCCACCAGTGGGTGGGACAGGGGAATTAATGGCTACACCTTC

clone size: .
J gene: TRBJ2-1
D gene: TRBD1
V gene: TRBV4-1
CDR3 protein: CASSQDLEGSWDREQFF
CDR3 DNA: TGCGCCAGCAGCCAAGATCTAGAGGGGTCGTGGGACAGGGAGCAGTTCTTC

clone size: .
J gene: TRBJ1-3
D gene: .
V gene: TRBV6-5
CDR3 protein: CASSLRGISGNTIYF
CDR3 DNA: TGTGCCAGCAGTTTAAGGGGCATATCTGGAAACACCATATATTTT

clone size: .
J gene: TRBJ1-2
D gene: TRBD1
V gene: TRBV7-9
CDR3 protein: CASSLVPGQGSYGYTF
CDR3 DNA: TGTGCCAGCAGCTTAGTCCCGGGACAGGGATCCTATGGCTACACCTTC

clone size: .
J gene: TRBJ2-2
D gene: TRBD1
V gene: TRBV18
CDR3 protein: CASSPLTGTGELFF
CDR3 DNA: TGTGCCAGCTCACCCCTGACAGGGACCGGGGAGCTGTTTTTT

clone size: .
J gene: TRBJ1-6
D gene: TRBD1
V gene: TRBV5-1
CDR3 protein: CASSSQGDGVSPLHF
CDR3 DNA: TGCGCCAGCAGCTCACAGGGGGACGGAGTTTCACCCCTCCACTTT

clone size: .
J gene: TRBJ1-1
D gene: TRBD1
V gene: TRBV3-1/TRBV3-2
CDR3 protein: CASGQALNTEAFF
CDR3 DNA: TGTGCCAGCGGACAGGCGTTGAACACTGAAGCTTTCTTT

clone size: .
J gene: TRBJ1-5
D gene: TRBD1
V gene: TRBV30
CDR3 protein: CAWNRGVSNQPQHF
CDR3 DNA: TGTGCCTGGAACAGGGGTGTGAGCAATCAGCCCCAGCATTTT

clone size: .
J gene: TRBJ1-2
D gene: TRBD1
V gene: TRBV10-2
CDR3 protein: CASSEDRGNYGYTF
CDR3 DNA: TGCGCCAGCAGCGAGGACAGGGGAAACTATGGCTACACCTTC

clone size: .
J gene: TRBJ1-2
D gene: .
V gene: TRBV27
CDR3 protein: CASRQDNYGYTF
CDR3 DNA: TGTGCCAGCAGACAGGATAACTATGGCTACACCTTC

clone size: .
J gene: TRBJ1-1
D gene: TRBD1
V gene: TRBV10-1
CDR3 protein: CASKRTGGNTEAFF
CDR3 DNA: TGCGCCAGCAAACGGACAGGGGGAAACACTGAAGCTTTCTTT

clone size: .
J gene: TRBJ1-1
D gene: .
V gene: TRBV27
CDR3 protein: CASMNGFGQMNTEAFF
CDR3 DNA: TGTGCCAGCATGAATGGGTTCGGACAGATGAACACTGAAGCTTTCTTT

clone size: .
J gene: TRBJ2-1
D gene: .
V gene: TRBV5-1
CDR3 protein: CASSYETTSYNEQFF
CDR3 DNA: TGCGCCAGCAGCTATGAGACTACTTCCTACAATGAGCAGTTCTTC

clone size: few
J gene: TRBJ1-3
D gene: .
V gene: TRBV13
CDR3 protein: CASRPGGVAGNTIYF
CDR3 DNA: TGTGCCAGCAGACCGGGGGGAGTCGCGGGAAACACCATATATTTT

clone size: .
J gene: TRBJ2-3
D gene: TRBD2
V gene: TRBV10-3
CDR3 protein: CASSGLAGSTDTQYF
CDR3 DNA: TGTGCCTCAAGCGGGCTAGCGGGGTCCACAGATACGCAGTATTTT

clone size: once
J gene: TRBJ1-3
D gene: .
V gene: TRBV7-2
CDR3 protein: CASGGRVGNTIYF
CDR3 DNA: TGTGCCAGCGGAGGCAGAGTCGGAAACACCATATATTTT

clone size: .
J gene: TRBJ2-3
D gene: TRBD2
V gene: TRBV13
CDR3 protein: CASSSSSGGATDTQYF
CDR3 DNA: TGTGCCAGCAGCTCATCTAGCGGGGGGGCCACAGATACGCAGTATTTT

clone size: .
J gene: TRBJ2-1
D gene: .
V gene: TRBV7-2
CDR3 protein: CASSLAGAVSYNEQFF
CDR3 DNA: TGTGCCAGCAGCTTAGCGGGGGCCGTTTCCTACAATGAGCAGTTCTTC

clone size: .
J gene: TRBJ1-1
D gene: .
V gene: TRBV6-6
CDR3 protein: CASNYRATNTEAFF
CDR3 DNA: TGTGCCAGCAACTACAGGGCGACGAACACTGAAGCTTTCTTT

clone size: .
J gene: TRBJ1-2
D gene: .
V gene: TRBV2
CDR3 protein: CASSLTENYGYTF
CDR3 DNA: TGTGCCAGCAGTCTGACAGAGAACTATGGCTACACCTTC

clone size: .
J gene: TRBJ1-3
D gene: .
V gene: TRBV5-5
CDR3 protein: CASSLSKAVGNTIYF
CDR3 DNA: TGTGCCAGCAGCTTGTCGAAAGCGGTTGGAAACACCATATATTTT

clone size: .
J gene: TRBJ1-4
D gene: TRBD1
V gene: TRBV6-6
CDR3 protein: CASSLRRDSLSTNEKLFF
CDR3 DNA: TGTGCCAGCAGTCTACGCCGGGACAGCCTCTCAACTAATGAAAAACTGTTTTTT

clone size: .
J gene: TRBJ2-2
D gene: .
V gene: TRBV7-9
CDR3 protein: CASIVQGESGELFF
CDR3 DNA: TGTGCCAGCATAGTTCAGGGTGAAAGCGGGGAGCTGTTTTTT

clone size: .
J gene: TRBJ2-3
D gene: .
V gene: TRBV9
CDR3 protein: CASSVSGARRLTDTQYF
CDR3 DNA: TGTGCCAGCAGCGTATCCGGAGCCCGGAGGCTCACAGATACGCAGTATTTT

clone size: .
J gene: TRBJ2-1
D gene: TRBD2
V gene: TRBV3-1/TRBV3-2
CDR3 protein: CASKTSGDHEQFF
CDR3 DNA: TGTGCCAGCAAAACTAGCGGGGACCATGAGCAGTTCTTC

clone size: .
J gene: TRBJ2-5
D gene: TRBD1
V gene: TRBV7-2
CDR3 protein: CASSLRTGQETQYF
CDR3 DNA: TGTGCCAGCAGCTTGAGGACAGGGCAAGAGACCCAGTACTTC

clone size: .
J gene: TRBJ1-4
D gene: .
V gene: TRBV2
CDR3 protein: CASIRSGGISNEKLFF
CDR3 DNA: TGTGCCAGCATCCGAAGCGGGGGGATTTCTAATGAAAAACTGTTTTTT

clone size: .
J gene: TRBJ1-1
D gene: .
V gene: TRBV11-2
CDR3 protein: CASSLVAGLLMNTEAFF
CDR3 DNA: TGTGCCAGCAGCTTAGTAGCAGGGTTGTTAATGAACACTGAAGCTTTCTTT

clone size: .
J gene: TRBJ1-5
D gene: .
V gene: TRBV11-2
CDR3 protein: CASSRRGNQPQHF
CDR3 DNA: TGTGCCAGCAGCCGGAGAGGGAATCAGCCCCAGCATTTT

clone size: .
J gene: TRBJ1-2
D gene: TRBD1
V gene: TRBV4-2
CDR3 protein: CASSQGTGANYGYTF
CDR3 DNA: TGTGCCAGCAGCCAAGGGACAGGCGCTAACTATGGCTACACCTTC

clone size: .
J gene: TRBJ2-1
D gene: TRBD2
V gene: TRBV10-2
CDR3 protein: CASGGGYNEQFF
CDR3 DNA: TGCGCCAGCGGCGGGGGGTATAATGAGCAGTTCTTC

clone size: .
J gene: TRBJ1-1
D gene: .
V gene: TRBV25-1
CDR3 protein: CASSTLGGNTEAFF
CDR3 DNA: TGTGCCAGCAGTACCTTGGGGGGGAACACTGAAGCTTTCTTT